Below, 9 T cell receptor beta chains from the same sample are listed, as sequenced in a study of response to subunit inactivated influenza vaccine. TCRdb redid the calling of the RT-PCR reads with MiXCR, one entry per CDR3 protein. Seen here are about 310,000 distinct CDR3 sequences, about a fifth observed once, and the top ten hold 10%. The source was PBMCs from blood, collected 21 months after vaccination. The receptors stem from a man aged 45-69 years who received an inactivated influenza vaccine.

The sample holds a few counts of this clonotype. The chain carries TRBV18 and TRBJ1-1, with D unresolved. In germline, CDR1 is KGHSH, CDR2 LQKENI. With 3 bases removed from V and 4 bases from J, the gap between germline ends came to 15 bases. CDR3 length: 15 residues. CDR3 amino acids: CASSPIPGPSTEAFF. CDR3 sequence (DNA): TGTGCCAGCTCACCCATCCCGGGCCCGAGCACTGAAGCTTTCTTT.

This clonotype was observed a handful of times. The chain employs TRBV15 and TRBJ2-3, with D tentatively TRBD1 (5 bases). The CDR3 runs 15 residues. V lost 1 base and J lost 1, with 9 bases in between. Germline V CDR1 and CDR2: LNHNV, YYDKDF (reference sequence). Here the CDR3 reads CATSRGRERTDTQYF. The CDR3 DNA sequence: TGTGCCACCAGCAGAGGCAGGGAACGCACAGATACGCAGTATTTT. Complete variable domain (other parts from reference TRBV15 and TRBJ2-3): DAMVIQNPRYQVTQFGKPVTLSCSQTLNHNVMYWYQQKSSQAPKLLFHYYDKDFNNEADTPDNFQSRRPNTSFCFLDIRSPGLGDTAMYLCATSRGRERTDTQYFGPGTRLTVL.

Comments on this clonotype: The CDR3 does not end in the conserved phenylalanine or tryptophan, so this is likely a read error. This CDR3 reads CASSQDFGNGYTL. CDR3 DNA: TGTGCCAGCAGCCAGGATTTCGGGAATGGCTACACCCTC. V usage is TRBV4-2 and J usage is TRBJ1-2; D gene ambiguous. Trimming cost V 3 bases and J 6 bases, with 11 bases left between them. The germline V gene encodes CDR1 LGHNA and CDR2 YNFKEQ. The CDR3 extends over 13 amino acids.

This clonotype was counted many times. The rearrangement links TRBV7-9 to TRBJ1-4; 7 bases are a match to TRBD1. Per the germline V gene, CDR1 is SEHNR and CDR2 is FQNEAQ (reference sequence). The CDR3 extends over 14 amino acids. V was clipped by 5 bases and J by 4 bases; unmatched bases: 4. This chain's CDR3 is CASSGGQYNEKLFF. The CDR3 nucleotides read TGTGCCAGCAGCGGGGGACAGTATAATGAAAAACTGTTTTTT.

This clonotype was recorded many times. The chain joins TRBV3-1 to TRBJ1-2; possible D gene TRBD1, 5 bases. CDR3 length: 18 amino acids. V lost 1 base and J 2 bases, leaving 20 bases between the germline ends. Germline V gene sequence: CDR1 LGHDT, CDR2 YNNKEL (reference sequence). CDR3 sequence reads: CASSQVLATGTANYGYTF. The DNA of the CDR3 is TGTGCCAGCAGCCAAGTCCTAGCAACCGGGACGGCAAACTATGGCTACACCTTC.

This clonotype was found a few times. This chain connects TRBV5-1 to TRBJ2-1, with D possibly matching TRBD2 (7 bases). Per germline, CDR1 SGHRS and CDR2 YFSETQ. Trimming left V 0 bases short and J 0 bases short, with 19 bases between. The CDR3 is made up of 19 amino acids. CDR3 region: CASSLARGAGEFSYNEQFF. The CDR3 nucleotides are TGCGCCAGCAGCTTGGCTCGGGGGGCGGGAGAGTTCTCCTACAATGAGCAGTTCTTC.

The sample holds a few counts of this clonotype. This chain links TRBV6-1 with TRBJ2-5; 7 nucleotides match TRBD2. The CDR3 runs to 15 residues. V lost 1 base, J lost 3 bases, and 5 bases stayed unmatched. Germline V lookup: CDR1 MNHNS, CDR2 SASEGT. Here the CDR3 reads CASSEGSGREETQYF. CDR3 coding DNA: TGTGCCAGCAGTGAAGGTTCAGGGAGGGAAGAGACCCAGTACTTC.

This chain connects TRBV4-1 to TRBJ1-1; the D is unclear. V was clipped by 1 base and J by 5 bases, with 23 bases between them. This CDR3 contains 18 residues. Germline V lookup: CDR1 MGHRA, CDR2 YSYEKL. CDR3 in amino acids: CASSQGRIGQRARTEAFF. The DNA for the CDR3 is TGCGCCAGCAGCCAAGGTAGAATCGGGCAGAGGGCGAGGACTGAAGCTTTCTTT.

This clonotype was seen a few times. V usage is TRBV5-1 and J usage is TRBJ2-5, with D tentatively TRBD2 (5 bases). V was shortened by 0 bases and J by 5 bases, with 11 bases between the two germline ends. CDR1 and CDR2 (germline): SGHRS, YFSETQ. The CDR3 runs 14 residues. The CDR3 bases are TGCGCCAGCAGCTTGGTTCTAGCTGAGGAGACCCAGTACTTC. Amino acids: CASSLVLAEETQYF.